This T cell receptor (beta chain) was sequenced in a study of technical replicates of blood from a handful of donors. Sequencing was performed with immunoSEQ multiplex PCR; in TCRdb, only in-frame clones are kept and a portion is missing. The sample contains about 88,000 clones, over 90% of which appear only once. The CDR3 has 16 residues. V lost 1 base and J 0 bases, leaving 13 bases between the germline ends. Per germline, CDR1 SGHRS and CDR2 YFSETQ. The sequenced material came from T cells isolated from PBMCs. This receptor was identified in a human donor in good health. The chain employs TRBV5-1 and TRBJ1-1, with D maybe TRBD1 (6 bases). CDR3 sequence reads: CASSLTGHKMNTEAFF. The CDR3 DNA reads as TGCGCCAGCAGCTTGACAGGGCACAAAATGAACACTGAAGCTTTCTTT.